This TCR beta chain was recovered during a study of OX40 agonist ivuxolimab in advanced cancers. The wider study: The dose-escalation group included hepatocellular carcinoma, melanoma, renal cell carcinoma and head and neck cancer. Study-level points and caveats: Clonal expansion among partial responders at 0.1-3.0 mg/kg ranked near the lowest.

The germline V and J ends were trimmed by 5 bases and 10 bases, with 8 bases remaining between them. The CDR3 is made up of 10 amino acids. CDR1 and CDR2 from the germline V gene are MNHNY and SVGAGI (reference sequence). Sequencing was performed with immunoSEQ multiplex PCR; in TCRdb, only in-frame clones are kept and a portion is missing. This table has tens of thousands of clones, roughly 85% appearing once. As concerns this clone: The antigen remains unidentified.

The rearrangement joins TRBV6-6 to TRBJ1-1; no firm D call. The TCR was taken from an adult with an advanced solid tumor such as melanoma, head and neck, liver or kidney cancer. Sequencing was performed on CD4+ or CD8+ T cells sorted from blood, taken in a trial of the OX40 agonist ivuxolimab. Here the CDR3 reads CASSEFGAFF. The CDR3 DNA reads as TGTGCCAGCAGTGAATTTGGAGCTTTCTTT.